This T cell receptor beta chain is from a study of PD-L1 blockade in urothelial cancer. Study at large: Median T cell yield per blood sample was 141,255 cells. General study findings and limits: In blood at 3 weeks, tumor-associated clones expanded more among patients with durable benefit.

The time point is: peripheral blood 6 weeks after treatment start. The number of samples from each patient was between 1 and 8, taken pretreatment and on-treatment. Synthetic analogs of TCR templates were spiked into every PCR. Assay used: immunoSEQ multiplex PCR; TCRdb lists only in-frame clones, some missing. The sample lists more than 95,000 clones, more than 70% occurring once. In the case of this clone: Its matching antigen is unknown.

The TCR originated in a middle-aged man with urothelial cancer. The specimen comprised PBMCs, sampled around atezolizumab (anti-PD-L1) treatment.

The CDR3 sequence: CATSSMGQGSRGETQYF. CDR3 nucleotide sequence: TGTGCCACCAGCAGTATGGGACAGGGGTCGCGAGGGGAGACCCAGTACTTC. The rearrangement uses TRBV15 and TRBJ2-5; TRBD1 matches at 10 bases. Trimming at V came to 3 bases and at J to 5 bases, leaving 12 bases not matched to a gene. Germline V CDR1 and CDR2: LNHNV, YYDKDF (reference sequence). The CDR3 consists of 17 residues.